These T cell receptor beta chains were read from a single sample in a study of regulatory T cells in long-lasting Graves disease. TCRdb re-analysed the multiplex PCR reads in MiXCR, keeping a single row per CDR3 protein. There are about 420,000 distinct CDR3 sequences in the sample; approximately 16% occur only once, and 23% lies in the top ten. This sample also appeared in a second study, on T cells in Graves' hyperthyroidism and ophthalmopathy.

This specimen consisted of peripheral blood mononuclear cells (PBMCs), obtained at new diagnosis, from a patient treated with antithyroid drugs. Receptors originate from a woman under 30 with Graves disease. Both conserved end residues are part of each CDR3. A D gene is named only where the DNA matches it firmly. Size values are once, few and many counts, or a class for expanded clones, and some rows have none.

>TRBV7-2|.|TRBJ1-2|few
CASSLFVSNYGYTF
TGTGCCAGCAGCTTATTTGTCTCTAACTATGGCTACACCTTC
>TRBV4-2|.|TRBJ1-5|few
CASSSGAAEINQPQHF
TGTGCCAGCAGCAGCGGGGCAGCTGAAATCAATCAGCCCCAGCATTTT
>TRBV18|.|TRBJ2-3|many
CASSPTGTDTQYF
TGTGCCAGCTCGCCTACAGGCACAGATACGCAGTATTTT
>TRBV15|.|TRBJ2-7|few
CATSRESGEQYF
TGTGCCACCAGCAGAGAGTCAGGCGAGCAGTACTTC
>TRBV7-2|.|TRBJ2-7|.
CASSLFSGSYEQYF
TGTGCCAGCAGCTTATTTTCCGGATCCTACGAGCAGTACTTC
>TRBV6-1|TRBD1|TRBJ1-1|many
CASSGGTGGAFGEAFF
TGTGCCAGCAGTGGCGGGACAGGGGGAGCGTTTGGTGAAGCTTTCTTT
>TRBV15|.|TRBJ2-1|few
CATKTPSYNEQFF
TGTGCCACCAAGACCCCCTCCTACAATGAGCAGTTCTTC
>TRBV12-3/TRBV12-4|.|TRBJ1-4|.
CASSPNPGLNTEKLFF
TGTGCCAGCAGCCCAAACCCGGGCCTCAACACTGAAAAACTGTTTTTT
>TRBV28|TRBD2|TRBJ2-1|many
CASGGLAGINEQFF
TGTGCCAGCGGTGGGCTAGCGGGAATTAATGAGCAGTTCTTC
>TRBV20-1|TRBD2|TRBJ2-5|.
CSARDGGRELSFQETQYF
TGCAGTGCTAGAGATGGCGGGAGGGAACTTAGTTTTCAAGAGACCCAGTACTTC
>TRBV15|.|TRBJ1-1|many
CATSRDKVQQAFF
TGTGCCACCAGCAGAGATAAGGTTCAGCAAGCTTTCTTT
>TRBV5-6|TRBD2|TRBJ2-2|.
CASSLLETSGRLGELFF
TGTGCCAGCAGCTTGTTGGAGACTAGCGGGAGACTCGGGGAGCTGTTTTTT
>TRBV5-1|.|TRBJ1-5|few
CASSPGGGGNQPQHF
TGCGCCAGCAGCCCCGGGGGGGGGGGCAATCAGCCCCAGCATTTT
>TRBV12-3/TRBV12-4|.|TRBJ2-3|many
CASSGSSTDTQYF
TGTGCCAGTAGCGGTTCTAGCACAGATACGCAGTATTTT
>TRBV5-1|.|TRBJ1-2|many
CASSAEDNYGYTF
TGCGCCAGCAGCGCTGAGGACAACTATGGCTACACCTTC
>TRBV5-1|TRBD1|TRBJ1-2|many
CASGGTGITGYGYTF
TGCGCCAGCGGCGGGACAGGGATCACCGGGTATGGCTACACCTTC
>TRBV5-1|.|TRBJ2-4|few
CASSSGWRGADIQYF
TGCGCCAGCAGCTCTGGCTGGAGGGGTGCAGACATTCAGTACTTC
>TRBV11-1|TRBD2|TRBJ2-1|many
CASSLSSGNNEQFF
TGTGCCAGCAGCTTATCAAGCGGGAATAATGAGCAGTTCTTC
>TRBV12-3/TRBV12-4|TRBD1|TRBJ1-5|.
CASSGIGTGYQPQHF
TGTGCCAGCAGTGGGATCGGGACAGGGTATCAGCCCCAGCATTTT
>TRBV12-3/TRBV12-4|.|TRBJ2-1|few
CASSSHRTQGNEQFF
TGTGCCAGCAGTTCGCATCGGACCCAGGGCAATGAGCAGTTCTTC
>TRBV12-5|.|TRBJ2-1|.
CASGSDGDEQFF
TGTGCTAGTGGCTCCGACGGCGATGAGCAGTTCTTC
>TRBV28|TRBD1|TRBJ2-2|.
CASSSPSGQGAFGELFF
TGTGCCAGCAGTTCCCCCTCGGGACAGGGGGCGTTCGGGGAGCTGTTTTTT
>TRBV9|.|TRBJ1-4|few
CASSVDVSTTNEKLFF
TGTGCCAGCAGCGTAGACGTCAGTACAACTAATGAAAAACTGTTTTTT
>TRBV2|.|TRBJ2-3|many
CASRGGPPDTQYF
TGTGCCAGCAGGGGGGGCCCCCCAGATACGCAGTATTTT
>TRBV18|.|TRBJ2-5|many
CASSPRQNARETQYF
TGTGCCAGCTCACCACGACAGAACGCCCGAGAGACCCAGTACTTC
>TRBV27|TRBD1|TRBJ2-1|few
CASRDRFNNEQFF
TGTGCCAGCCGGGACAGGTTCAACAATGAGCAGTTCTTC
>TRBV5-1|TRBD1|TRBJ1-1|many
CASSRGTGLTEAFF
TGCGCCAGCAGCCGGGGGACAGGGTTGACTGAAGCTTTCTTT
>TRBV20-1|TRBD2|TRBJ2-5|many
CSAPGTSGSQRETQYF
TGCAGTGCGCCCGGGACTAGCGGGAGTCAACGGGAGACCCAGTACTTC
>TRBV27|.|TRBJ2-7|many
CASREGYPTYEQYF
TGTGCCAGCAGGGAGGGGTACCCTACTTACGAGCAGTACTTC
>TRBV7-2|.|TRBJ2-2|few
CASSLLAVANTGELFF
TGTGCCAGCAGCTTATTAGCGGTCGCGAACACCGGGGAGCTGTTTTTT
>TRBV12-3/TRBV12-4|TRBD2|TRBJ2-7|many
CASTPGNSGRDEQYF
TGTGCCAGCACCCCCGGTAATAGCGGGAGAGATGAGCAGTACTTC
>TRBV7-9|TRBD2|TRBJ2-2|.
CASSLEAGAGTGELFF
TGTGCCAGCAGCTTAGAGGCGGGAGCGGGTACCGGGGAGCTGTTTTTT
>TRBV11-3|.|TRBJ2-1|many
CAGGGTPNEQFF
TGTGCCGGCGGAGGGACCCCCAATGAGCAGTTCTTC
>TRBV3-2|.|TRBJ1-1|.
CASSQVQYREDTEAFF
TGTGCCAGCAGCCAAGTTCAATACAGGGAGGACACTGAAGCTTTCTTT
>TRBV6-1|.|TRBJ1-1|many
CASRRFRLGDTEAFF
TGTGCCAGCAGGAGATTTCGCCTGGGGGACACTGAAGCTTTCTTT
>TRBV3-1|.|TRBJ1-5|few
CASSQAQYNQPQHF
TGTGCCAGCAGCCAAGCGCAGTACAATCAGCCCCAGCATTTT
>TRBV3-1|.|TRBJ2-3|.
CASSLFGGRTDTQYF
TGTGCCAGCAGCCTTTTCGGGGGACGCACAGATACGCAGTATTTT
>TRBV12-3/TRBV12-4|TRBD2|TRBJ2-1|many
CASSGLAGVDEQFF
TGTGCCAGCAGTGGACTAGCGGGAGTTGATGAGCAGTTCTTC
>TRBV18|.|TRBJ1-1|many
CASSPLDRATEAFF
TGTGCCAGCTCACCCTTGGACAGAGCCACTGAAGCTTTCTTT
>TRBV30|TRBD1|TRBJ2-6|.
CAWGQGSGANVLTF
TGTGCCTGGGGACAGGGGTCTGGGGCCAACGTCCTGACTTTC
>TRBV27|TRBD2|TRBJ2-5|many
CASSSSGLAGETQYF
TGTGCCAGCAGTTCCTCGGGGCTAGCGGGAGAGACCCAGTACTTC
>TRBV11-2|.|TRBJ1-5|few
CASSGPSQPQHF
TGTGCCAGCAGCGGGCCCAGTCAGCCCCAGCATTTT
>TRBV12-3/TRBV12-4|.|TRBJ2-1|many
CASSRQFRDISNEQFF
TGTGCCAGCAGCCGTCAATTCAGGGATATCAGCAATGAGCAGTTCTTC
>TRBV7-7|.|TRBJ2-1|many
CASSTRITSYNEQFF
TGTGCTAGCAGCACTAGGATAACCTCCTACAATGAGCAGTTCTTC
>TRBV5-4|TRBD1|TRBJ1-1|.
CASSSTGVPEAFF
TGTGCCAGCAGTTCTACAGGGGTCCCTGAAGCTTTCTTT
>TRBV7-2|TRBD2|TRBJ2-3|.
CVSSLRSWTSGRAGSTDTQYF
TGTGTCAGCAGCTTAAGGTCCTGGACTAGCGGGAGGGCGGGCTCAACAGATACGCAGTATTTT
>TRBV30|.|TRBJ1-2|.
CAWSYGDIYGYTF
TGTGCCTGGAGTTACGGAGATATATATGGCTACACCTTC
>TRBV5-1|.|TRBJ2-2|few
CASSLAGLLNTGELFF
TGCGCCAGCAGCTTGGCCGGACTTCTTAACACCGGGGAGCTGTTTTTT
>TRBV12-5|TRBD2|TRBJ2-1|many
CASGLDLAGGSPEQFF
TGTGCTAGTGGTTTGGATCTAGCGGGAGGATCCCCTGAGCAGTTCTTC
>TRBV7-2|TRBD1|TRBJ1-2|many
CASSQQGAYGYTF
TGTGCCAGCAGCCAACAGGGGGCCTATGGCTACACCTTC
>TRBV6-1|.|TRBJ1-1|many
CASRTRRRTAGGNTEAFF
TGTGCCAGCAGGACAAGAAGACGGACGGCCGGTGGGAACACTGAAGCTTTCTTT
>TRBV6-2/TRBV6-3|TRBD2|TRBJ2-5|many
CASSSPASGRETQYF
TGTGCCAGCAGTTCTCCGGCTAGCGGGAGGGAGACCCAGTACTTC
>TRBV6-1|.|TRBJ2-7|many
CASRGREASYEQYF
TGTGCCAGCAGGGGCAGGGAAGCCTCCTACGAGCAGTACTTC
>TRBV7-2|.|TRBJ2-3|many
CASSLARWGDTQYF
TGTGCCAGCAGCTTAGCAAGGTGGGGGGATACGCAGTATTTT
>TRBV11-2|.|TRBJ2-7|many
CASSLGSFEGYEQYF
TGTGCCAGCAGCTTAGGTTCGTTCGAAGGATACGAGCAGTACTTC
>TRBV10-2|.|TRBJ2-7|few
CASSNSAYEQYF
TGCGCCAGCAGTAACAGCGCCTACGAGCAGTACTTC
>TRBV28|TRBD1|TRBJ2-7|many
CASRNRGSRGEQYF
TGTGCCAGCAGGAACAGGGGAAGTCGGGGCGAGCAGTACTTC
>TRBV18|.|TRBJ2-1|.
CASSPPGESNEQFF
TGTGCCAGCTCACCACCTGGGGAGTCCAATGAGCAGTTCTTC